The next 14 T cell receptor beta chains were all read from a single sample in a study of blood T cell repertoires in COVID-19. Sequenced by immunoSEQ multiplex PCR; TCRdb stores in-frame clones only, minus some. The sample contains 180,000 or so clones, approximately 85% of which appear only once. The sequenced sample consisted of peripheral blood. Receptors were obtained from a woman aged 55-69 years with acute or convalescent COVID-19.

The chain has TRBV15 and TRBJ2-3; 7 bases line up with TRBD2. Germline V CDR1 and CDR2: LNHNV, YYDKDF (reference sequence). After removal of 5 bases from V and 3 bases from J, the junction contained 8 bases not matched to a gene. CDR3 length: 15 residues. The CDR3 region has the DNA TGTGCCACCAGCTCCTCTCGCGGGAGTACAGATACGCAGTATTTT. It specifies CATSSSRGSTDTQYF.

The V gene is TRBV5-1, the J gene TRBJ2-5, with TRBD2 as a possible D gene (6 bases). The germline CDR1 and CDR2 sequences are SGHRS and YFSETQ. This CDR3 is 14 amino acids long. Trimming stripped 5 bases from V and 4 bases from J, with 15 bases between. As DNA, the CDR3 is TGCGCCAGCAGTATTACGGGAGACGGAGAGACCCAGTACTTC. Translated, it gives CASSITGDGETQYF. Full variable domain (rest looked up from reference TRBV5-1 and TRBJ2-5): KAGVTQTPRYLIKTRGQQVTLSCSPISGHRSVSWYQQTPGQGLQFLFEYFSETQRNKGNFPGRFSGRQFSNSRSEMNVSTLELGDSALYLCASSITGDGETQYFGPGTRLLVL.

DNA of the CDR3: TGTGCCAGCAGCCTTGACAGGCGGATTAATGAAGCTTTCTTT. This codes for CASSLDRRINEAFF. V and J are TRBV13 and TRBJ1-1; D possibly corresponds to TRBD1 (6 bases). Trimming shortened V by 5 bases and J by 7 bases, and 17 bases separated the two germline ends. The CDR3 sequence is 14 residues long. Germline CDR1 reads PRHDT; CDR2 reads FYEKMQ (reference sequence).

V usage is TRBV9 and J usage is TRBJ2-5; 7 nucleotides agree with TRBD1. Germline-derived CDR1 and CDR2 are SGDLS and YYNGEE. This CDR3 region has 14 residues. The ends lost 0 bases at V and 5 bases at J; junction bases unmatched: 4. The CDR3 here is CASSVDRGEETQYF. The CDR3 bases are TGTGCCAGCAGCGTAGACAGGGGAGAGGAGACCCAGTACTTC.

This rearrangement joins TRBV5-1 to TRBJ2-7; 9 bases align to TRBD2. CDR3 size: 13 residues. Trimming cost V 6 bases and J 4 bases; bases outside gene matches: 5. In germline, CDR1 is SGHRS, CDR2 YFSETQ. The CDR3 DNA follows: TGCGCCAGCAATGCGGGAGGGTATTACGAGCAGTACTTC. Translating it yields CASNAGGYYEQYF.

This chain links TRBV10-3 with TRBJ1-5, with D perhaps matching TRBD1 (5 bases). The CDR3 spans 15 residues. CDR1 is ENHRY and CDR2 is SYGVKD in the germline V gene. Trimming cost V 0 bases and J 2 bases, with 8 bases left between them. The CDR3: CAISESGGGNQPQHF. In nucleotides, the CDR3 is TGTGCCATCAGTGAGTCCGGGGGGGGCAATCAGCCCCAGCATTTT.

The genes are TRBV25-1 and TRBJ1-4; 9 bases are a match to TRBD1. The CDR3 loop spans 14 amino acids. J gave up 8 bases and V 5 bases, and 6 bases lay outside the gene matches. Germline assignment: CDR1 MGHDK and CDR2 SYGVNS. CDR3 nucleotide sequence: TGTGCCAGCAGTCCCGGGACAGGGACCGAAAAACTGTTTTTT. Its protein is CASSPGTGTEKLFF.

This clone appeared once. The gene calls are TRBV19 and TRBJ1-2, with a possible D match to TRBD1 (5 bases). CDR1 LNHDA and CDR2 SQIVND come from the germline V gene (reference sequence). This CDR3 region has 14 residues. V shed 3 bases and J shed 6 bases, with 14 bases lying between them. CDR3: CASSMDGRAHGYTF. CDR3 DNA: TGTGCCAGTAGTATGGACGGCAGGGCCCATGGCTACACCTTC.

The V gene is TRBV18, the J gene TRBJ1-4; TRBD1 matches at 8 bases. This CDR3 is built from 15 residues. Germline trimming cut 2 bases from V and 7 bases from J; bases unmatched to any gene: 6. The V gene's germline CDR1 is KGHSH and CDR2 LQKENI. CDR3 residues: CASSPGGQESEKLFF. CDR3 in DNA: TGTGCCAGCTCACCAGGGGGACAGGAGAGTGAAAAACTGTTTTTT.

This sequence joins TRBV12-3 or TRBV12-4 and TRBJ1-2; D not resolved. V was trimmed by 2 bases and J by 8 bases, leaving 9 bases between them. This CDR3 has 12 residues. CDR3 in DNA: TGTGCCAGCAGTTTATTGGGGAGGGGCTACACCTTC. Its translation: CASSLLGRGYTF.

This clone was recorded a few times. The chain links TRBV28 to TRBJ1-1; tentative D call: TRBD1 (6 bases). The CDR3 is 11 amino acids. Germline assignment: CDR1 MDHEN and CDR2 SYDVKM. The CDR3 here is CAIQGNTEAFF. CDR3 in DNA: TGTGCAATACAGGGGAACACTGAAGCTTTCTTT.

This clone was seen a few times. J is TRBJ1-4 and V is TRBV28; D gene ambiguous. CDR3 length: 12 amino acids. V was trimmed by 6 bases and J by 11 bases, leaving 13 bases between them. CDR1 is MDHEN and CDR2 is SYDVKM in the germline V gene. The CDR3 region has the DNA TGTGCCAGCAGCCTGGGAGGGCGGAAACTGTTTTTT. Translated: CASSLGGRKLFF.

The chain joins TRBV2 to TRBJ1-4, with TRBD1 identical over 8 bases. CDR3 length: 14 amino acids. V gave up 4 bases and J gave up 7 bases; unmatched junction bases: 5. Germline V gene sequence: CDR1 SNHLY, CDR2 FYNNEI. This chain's CDR3 is CASSVGTGSEKLFF. CDR3 in DNA: TGTGCCAGCAGTGTAGGGACAGGAAGTGAAAAACTGTTTTTT.

V and J are TRBV20-1 and TRBJ2-3, with D perhaps matching TRBD2 (5 bases). V was pared by 3 bases and J by 5 bases, with 15 bases between. The CDR3 length is 14 residues. Germline CDR1 is DFQATT and CDR2 is SNEGSKA (reference sequence). The CDR3 loop reads CSASPQVRVDTQYF. The CDR3 region has the DNA TGCAGTGCTAGTCCCCAGGTGCGGGTAGATACGCAGTATTTT.